Listed here are 13 T cell receptor beta chains from one sample, sequenced in a study of T cell changes during pregnancy in multiple sclerosis. Libraries were prepared by immunoSEQ multiplex PCR; TCRdb keeps only in-frame clonotypes and omits some of them. The sample lists some 140,000 clones, about 95% seen once, with 0.44% in the top ten. Source: peripheral blood, taken after pregnancy. The source is a female donor with multiple sclerosis, enrolled in a pregnancy study.

CDR3: CSVERAETYGYTF. The CDR3 DNA reads TGCAGCGTTGAGAGGGCCGAAACGTATGGCTACACCTTC. The gene calls are TRBV29-1 and TRBJ1-2; D is unresolved. Germline V gene lookup returns CDR1 SQVTM and CDR2 ANQGSEA. The CDR3 extends over 13 amino acids. V lost 3 bases, J lost 5 bases, and 13 bases lay in between.

This chain joins TRBV5-4 and TRBJ2-7; 7 nucleotides match TRBD1. The germline gives CDR1 SGHNT, CDR2 YYREEE (reference sequence). With 4 bases clipped from V and 3 bases from J, the junction kept 4 bases outside the gene matches. CDR3 length: 13 amino acids. In nucleotides, the CDR3 is TGTGCCAGCAGCCAACAGGGGAGCTACGAGCAGTACTTC. Its protein is CASSQQGSYEQYF.

This chain connects TRBV4-3 to TRBJ2-3; 8 nucleotides align to TRBD2. The CDR3 is 17 residues long. The germline V gene encodes CDR1 LGHNA and CDR2 YSLEER. V trimming: 1 base; J trimming: 0 bases; junction bases outside the gene matches: 6. The chain's CDR3 is CASSQAAGGTSTDTQYF. CDR3 in DNA: TGCGCCAGCAGCCAAGCGGCGGGAGGTACTAGCACAGATACGCAGTATTTT.

The chain has TRBV6-1 and TRBJ2-2; 7 bases agree with TRBD1. The CDR3 runs to 15 residues. Germline CDR1 reads MNHNS; CDR2 reads SASEGT. Trimming cost V 4 bases and J 1 base; bases outside gene matches: 3. This chain's CDR3 is CASSARTGNTGELFF. CDR3 in DNA: TGTGCCAGCAGTGCCCGGACAGGGAACACCGGGGAGCTGTTTTTT.

The chain employs TRBV6-1 and TRBJ1-1; D remains unclear. The CDR3 has 15 amino acids. Between the trimmed V and J ends, which lost 1 base and 3 bases, there was a span of 12 bases. CDR1 MNHNS and CDR2 SASEGT come from the germline V gene. The CDR3 reads CASSEGAGPDTEAFF. The CDR3 DNA is TGTGCCAGCAGTGAAGGGGCAGGTCCAGACACTGAAGCTTTCTTT.

The chain has TRBV5-1 and TRBJ1-2; 9 bases line up with TRBD1. Germline lookup yields CDR1 SGHRS and CDR2 YFSETQ. CDR3 length: 15 amino acids. J gave up 6 bases and V 4 bases, and 10 bases lay outside the gene matches. CDR3 in amino acids: CASSLLPGQGNGYTF. The CDR3 DNA reads TGCGCCAGCAGCCTTCTTCCGGGACAGGGCAATGGCTACACCTTC.

This chain uses TRBV6-6 with TRBJ1-5; D is perhaps TRBD1 (6 bases). Trimming took 5 bases from V and 4 from J, leaving 18 bases between them. Germline-derived CDR1 and CDR2 are MNHNY and SVGAGI (reference sequence). The CDR3 length is 16 residues. The CDR3 DNA follows: TGTGCCAGCAGTCCAGGACAGTTCAAAAGGAATCAGCCCCAGCATTTT. Translated, it gives CASSPGQFKRNQPQHF.

The chain couples TRBV7-2 to TRBJ2-1; TRBD1 matches at 7 bases. The CDR3 has 15 residues. CDR1 SGHTA and CDR2 FQGNSA come from the germline V gene. J gave up 4 bases and V 5 bases, and 8 bases lay outside the gene matches. This CDR3 reads CASSQFSTGYNEQFF. The CDR3 nucleotides are TGTGCCAGCAGCCAATTTTCGACAGGGTACAATGAGCAGTTCTTC.

This chain links TRBV7-2 with TRBJ2-7; possibly TRBD2 for D (6 bases). The V and J ends lost 1 base and 2 bases respectively, with 12 bases between them. In germline, CDR1 is SGHTA, CDR2 FQGNSA. The CDR3 is 15 amino acids. Here the CDR3 reads CASSLVDGGTYEQYF. DNA for the CDR3: TGTGCCAGCAGCTTAGTGGACGGGGGAACCTACGAGCAGTACTTC.

The table lists this clone with a count of one. V gene TRBV28 combines with J gene TRBJ2-5; D gene uncertain. V dropped 2 bases and J dropped 2 bases, with 9 bases sitting between them. This CDR3 comprises 14 residues. Germline V gene lookup returns CDR1 MDHEN and CDR2 SYDVKM. Here the CDR3 DNA reads TGTGCCAGCAGTTTAGCGTCTAGTCAAGAGACCCAGTACTTC. Translating it yields CASSLASSQETQYF.

V and J are TRBV7-2 and TRBJ1-5; possible D gene TRBD1, 6 bases. The germline CDR1 and CDR2 sequences are SGHTA and FQGNSA. The germline V and J ends were trimmed by 1 base and 1 base, with 8 bases remaining between them. This CDR3 contains 15 residues. The CDR3 DNA reads as TGTGCCAGCAGCTTAGGGCAGGGGAGCAATCAGCCCCAGCATTTT. Protein: CASSLGQGSNQPQHF.

CDR3 sequence: CASRLLAGGRNTQYF. CDR3 DNA sequence: TGTGCCAGCAGACTACTAGCGGGAGGACGGAATACGCAGTATTTT. The chain uses TRBV28 and TRBJ2-3; 12 bases align to TRBD2. After removal of 6 bases from V and 7 bases from J, the junction contained 8 bases not matched to a gene. Per the germline V gene, CDR1 is MDHEN and CDR2 is SYDVKM. CDR3 size: 15 residues.

The CDR3: CASSWTGLGNEQFF. The CDR3 DNA is TGCGCCAGCAGCTGGACAGGGCTCGGCAATGAGCAGTTCTTC. This chain joins TRBV5-1 and TRBJ2-1, with 8 nucleotides matching TRBD1. This CDR3 region has 14 residues. The J segment lost 6 bases and the V segment lost 3 bases, leaving 5 bases of the junction unmatched. Germline-derived CDR1 and CDR2 are SGHRS and YFSETQ.